Here is one T cell receptor beta chain with its context. At sampling all donors were nominally healthy, likely with unrecorded immune exposures. The data are from a study of cytomegalovirus exposure and HLA in healthy donors. Overall study: Out of about 170 million T cells, an earlier analysis found around 120 million unique TCR beta sequences in total. HLA-typed donors contributed around 85 million unique TCRs, which were held in an early data release. Out of 398 genotyped donors, about 80% belonged to the Caucasian-associated ancestry cluster.

60 Vbeta and 13 Jbeta primers were used in PCR. The method was immunoSEQ multiplex PCR; TCRdb's version includes in-frame clones alone and lacks a portion of them. The data contain 150,000 or so clones, around 78% of them seen just once; the ten biggest clones take up 1.6%. This CDR3 region has 17 residues. Germline V gene lookup returns CDR1 MDHEN and CDR2 SYDVKM. V dropped 0 bases and J dropped 4; count of bases not matched to a gene: 8. What was sequenced was PBMCs. J is TRBJ2-1 and V is TRBV28, with TRBD2 matching over 8 bases. This sequence was found in a woman younger than 35 in good health and CMV-seronegative. The CDR3 coding sequence is TGTGCCAGCAGTTTATGGGAGCGGGAGACGGGGTACAATGAGCAGTTCTTC. This gives the protein CASSLWERETGYNEQFF.